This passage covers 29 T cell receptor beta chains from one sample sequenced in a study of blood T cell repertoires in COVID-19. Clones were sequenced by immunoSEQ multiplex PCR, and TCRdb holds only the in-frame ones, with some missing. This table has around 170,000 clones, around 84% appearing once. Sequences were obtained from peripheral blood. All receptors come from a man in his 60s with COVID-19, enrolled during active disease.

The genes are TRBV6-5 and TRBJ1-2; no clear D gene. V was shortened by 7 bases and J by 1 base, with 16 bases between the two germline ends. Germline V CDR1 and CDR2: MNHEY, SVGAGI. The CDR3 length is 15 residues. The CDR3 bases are TGTGCCAGCACCCCCCTTGCTAGTCTTAACTATGGCTACACCTTC. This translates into CASTPLASLNYGYTF.

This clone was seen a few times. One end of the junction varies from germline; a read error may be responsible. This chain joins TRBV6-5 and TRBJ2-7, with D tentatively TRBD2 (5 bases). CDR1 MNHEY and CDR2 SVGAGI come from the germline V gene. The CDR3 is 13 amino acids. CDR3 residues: CASSYTRTAVKFF. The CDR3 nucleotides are TGTGCCAGCAGTTACACCAGGACTGCCGTGAAATTCTTC.

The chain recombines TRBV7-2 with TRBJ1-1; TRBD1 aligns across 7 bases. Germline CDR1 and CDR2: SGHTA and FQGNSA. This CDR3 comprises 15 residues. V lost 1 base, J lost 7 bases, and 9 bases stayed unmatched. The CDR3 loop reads CASSLVLTGSIEAFF. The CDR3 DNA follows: TGTGCCAGCAGCTTAGTGCTGACAGGGTCCATTGAAGCTTTCTTT. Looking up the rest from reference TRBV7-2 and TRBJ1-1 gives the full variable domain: GAGVSQSPSNKVTEKGKDVELRCDPISGHTALYWYRQSLGQGLEFLIYFQGNSAPDKSGLPSDRFSAERTGGSVSTLTIQRTQQEDSAVYLCASSLVLTGSIEAFFGQGTRLTVV.

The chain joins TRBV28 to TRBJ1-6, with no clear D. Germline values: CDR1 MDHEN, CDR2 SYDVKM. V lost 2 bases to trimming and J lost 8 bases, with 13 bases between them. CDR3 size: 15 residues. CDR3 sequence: CASSLGPGLDSPLHF. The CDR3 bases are TGTGCCAGCAGTTTAGGGCCAGGTCTCGATTCACCCCTCCACTTT. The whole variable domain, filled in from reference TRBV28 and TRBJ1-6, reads DVKVTQSSRYLVKRTGEKVFLECVQDMDHENMFWYRQDPGLGLRLIYFSYDVKMKEKGDIPEGYSVSREKKERFSLILESASTNQTSMYLCASSLGPGLDSPLHFGNGTRLTVT.

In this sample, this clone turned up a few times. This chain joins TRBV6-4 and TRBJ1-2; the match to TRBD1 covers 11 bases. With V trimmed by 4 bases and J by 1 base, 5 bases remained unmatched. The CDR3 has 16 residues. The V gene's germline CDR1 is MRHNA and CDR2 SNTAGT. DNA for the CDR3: TGTGCCAGCAGTGCGGGACAGGGGGTTGGTAACTATGGCTACACCTTC. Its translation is CASSAGQGVGNYGYTF.

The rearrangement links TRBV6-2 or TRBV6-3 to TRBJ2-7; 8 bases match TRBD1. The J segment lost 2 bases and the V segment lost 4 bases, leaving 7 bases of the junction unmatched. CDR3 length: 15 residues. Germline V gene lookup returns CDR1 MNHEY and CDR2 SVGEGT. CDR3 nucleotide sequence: TGTGCCAGCAGTTTCCGCAGGGGGCCGGCCTACGAGCAGTACTTC. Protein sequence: CASSFRRGPAYEQYF.

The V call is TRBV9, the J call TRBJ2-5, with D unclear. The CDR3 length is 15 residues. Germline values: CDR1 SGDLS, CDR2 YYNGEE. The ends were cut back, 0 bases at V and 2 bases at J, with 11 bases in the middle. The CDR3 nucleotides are TGTGCCAGCAGCGTAGAAACAGCCAGACAAGAGACCCAGTACTTC. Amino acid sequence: CASSVETARQETQYF.

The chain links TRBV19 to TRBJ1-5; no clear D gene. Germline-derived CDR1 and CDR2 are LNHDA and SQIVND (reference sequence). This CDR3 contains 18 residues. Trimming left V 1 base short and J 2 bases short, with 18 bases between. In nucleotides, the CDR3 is TGTGCCAGTAGTATAGGGCAACAGACTTATAGCGGCAATCAGCCCCAGCATTTT. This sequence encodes CASSIGQQTYSGNQPQHF.

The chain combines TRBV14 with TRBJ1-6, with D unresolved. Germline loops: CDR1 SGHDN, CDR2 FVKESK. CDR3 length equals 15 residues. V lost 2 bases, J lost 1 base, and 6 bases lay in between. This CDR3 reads CASSQPGSYNSPLHF. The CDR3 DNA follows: TGTGCCAGCAGCCAACCGGGGTCCTATAATTCACCCCTCCACTTT.

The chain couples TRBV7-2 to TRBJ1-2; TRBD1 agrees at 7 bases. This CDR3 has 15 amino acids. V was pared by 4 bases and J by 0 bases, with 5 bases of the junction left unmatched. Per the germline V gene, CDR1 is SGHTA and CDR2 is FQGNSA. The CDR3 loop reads CASSYGTEPNYGYTF. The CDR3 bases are TGTGCCAGCAGCTACGGGACAGAGCCTAACTATGGCTACACCTTC.

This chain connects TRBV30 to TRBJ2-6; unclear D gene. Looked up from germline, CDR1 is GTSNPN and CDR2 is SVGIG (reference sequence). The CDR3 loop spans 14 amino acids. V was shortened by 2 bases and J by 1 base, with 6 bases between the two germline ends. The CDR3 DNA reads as TGTGCCTGGAGTTCGAGGTCTGGGGCCAACGTCCTGACTTTC. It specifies CAWSSRSGANVLTF.

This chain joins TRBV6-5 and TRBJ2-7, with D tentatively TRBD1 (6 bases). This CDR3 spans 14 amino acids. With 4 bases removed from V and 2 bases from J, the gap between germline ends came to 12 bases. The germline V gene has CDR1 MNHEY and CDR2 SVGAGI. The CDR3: CASSFRDTTYEQYF. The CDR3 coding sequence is TGTGCCAGCAGTTTCCGGGACACTACCTACGAGCAGTACTTC.

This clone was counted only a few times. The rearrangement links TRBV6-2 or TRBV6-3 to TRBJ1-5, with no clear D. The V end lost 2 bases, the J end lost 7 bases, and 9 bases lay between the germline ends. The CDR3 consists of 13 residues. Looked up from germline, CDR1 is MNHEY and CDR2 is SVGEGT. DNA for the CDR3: TGTGCCAGCAGTTACCTGGGGAGGCAGCCCCAGCATTTT. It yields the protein CASSYLGRQPQHF.

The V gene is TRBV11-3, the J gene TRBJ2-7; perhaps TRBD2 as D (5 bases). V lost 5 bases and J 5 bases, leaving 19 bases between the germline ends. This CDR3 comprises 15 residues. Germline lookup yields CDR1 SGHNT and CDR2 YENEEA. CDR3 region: CASSLGSPRGNEQYF. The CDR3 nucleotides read TGTGCCAGCAGCCTCGGGTCTCCCCGAGGGAACGAGCAGTACTTC.

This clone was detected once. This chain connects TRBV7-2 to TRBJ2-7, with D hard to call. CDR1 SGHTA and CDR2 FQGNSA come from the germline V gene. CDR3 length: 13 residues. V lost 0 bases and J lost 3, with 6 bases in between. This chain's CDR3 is CASSLAALYEQYF. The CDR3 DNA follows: TGTGCCAGCAGCTTAGCGGCCCTCTACGAGCAGTACTTC.

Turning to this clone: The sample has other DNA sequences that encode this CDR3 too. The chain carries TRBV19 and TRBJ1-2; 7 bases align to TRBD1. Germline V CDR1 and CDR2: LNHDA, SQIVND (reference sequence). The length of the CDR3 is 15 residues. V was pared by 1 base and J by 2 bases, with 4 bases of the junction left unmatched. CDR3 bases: TGTGCCAGTAGTATAGCCTCGACAGGGAACTATGGCTACACCTTC. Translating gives CASSIASTGNYGYTF.

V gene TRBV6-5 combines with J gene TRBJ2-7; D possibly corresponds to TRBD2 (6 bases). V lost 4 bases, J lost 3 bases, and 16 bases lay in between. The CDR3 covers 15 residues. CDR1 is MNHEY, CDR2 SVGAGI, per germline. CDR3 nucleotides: TGTGCCAGCAGTTCGACCGGGACTTCTTACTACGAGCAGTACTTC. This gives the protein CASSSTGTSYYEQYF.

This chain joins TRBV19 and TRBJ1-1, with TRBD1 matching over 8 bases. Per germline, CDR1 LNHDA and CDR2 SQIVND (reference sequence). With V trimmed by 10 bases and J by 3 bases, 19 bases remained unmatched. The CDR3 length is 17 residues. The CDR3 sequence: CANPTARAGGEDTEAFF. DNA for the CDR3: TGTGCCAACCCGACCGCTAGGGCAGGGGGCGAAGACACTGAAGCTTTCTTT.

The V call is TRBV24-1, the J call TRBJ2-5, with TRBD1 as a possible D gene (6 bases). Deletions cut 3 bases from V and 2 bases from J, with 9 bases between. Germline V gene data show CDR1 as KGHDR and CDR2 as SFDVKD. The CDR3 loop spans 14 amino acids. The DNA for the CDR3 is TGTGCCACCAGTGATCGGACAGAGCAAGAGACCCAGTACTTC. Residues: CATSDRTEQETQYF.

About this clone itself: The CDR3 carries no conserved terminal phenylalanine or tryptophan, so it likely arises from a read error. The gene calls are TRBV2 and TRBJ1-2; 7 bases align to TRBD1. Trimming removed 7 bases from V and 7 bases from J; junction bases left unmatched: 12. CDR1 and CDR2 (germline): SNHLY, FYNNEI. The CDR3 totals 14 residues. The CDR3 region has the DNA TGTGCCAGCAAGGTCCAGGGGGGAGAGGGTGGCTACACCTCC. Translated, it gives CASKVQGGEGGYTS.

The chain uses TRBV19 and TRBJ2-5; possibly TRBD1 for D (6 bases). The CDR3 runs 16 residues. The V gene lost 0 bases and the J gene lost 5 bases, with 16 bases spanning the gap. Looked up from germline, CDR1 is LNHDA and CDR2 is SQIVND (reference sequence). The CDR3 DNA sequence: TGTGCCAGTAGTATAGACCCAACAGGGTTTTGGGAGACCCAGTACTTC. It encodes CASSIDPTGFWETQYF.

The chain's CDR3 is CASRQGGKETQYF. The CDR3 DNA is TGTGCCAGCAGACAGGGAGGGAAAGAGACCCAGTACTTC. The rearrangement links TRBV28 to TRBJ2-5; a weak D match, TRBD2 (7 bases). Germline V gene lookup returns CDR1 MDHEN and CDR2 SYDVKM. Trimming shortened V by 6 bases and J by 3 bases, and 11 bases separated the two germline ends. This CDR3 has 13 amino acids.

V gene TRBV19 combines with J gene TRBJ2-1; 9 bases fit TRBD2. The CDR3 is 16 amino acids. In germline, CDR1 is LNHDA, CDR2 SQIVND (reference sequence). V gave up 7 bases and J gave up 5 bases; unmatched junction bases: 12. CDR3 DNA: TGTGCCAGTAAGGGCTGGCGGGAGGGGCTCGACAATGAGCAGTTCTTC. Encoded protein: CASKGWREGLDNEQFF.

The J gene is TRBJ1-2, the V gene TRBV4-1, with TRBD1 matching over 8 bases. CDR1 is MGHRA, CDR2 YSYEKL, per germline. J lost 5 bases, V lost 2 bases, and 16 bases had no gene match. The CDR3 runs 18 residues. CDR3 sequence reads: CASSQNKAGQANSYGYTF. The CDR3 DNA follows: TGCGCCAGCAGCCAAAATAAAGCGGGACAGGCAAACTCTTATGGCTACACCTTC.

CDR3 nucleotide sequence: TGTGCCAGCAGCCCGGGACAGACAAACACCATATATTTT. This codes for CASSPGQTNTIYF. The chain links TRBV11-2 to TRBJ1-3; 7 positions match TRBD1. The CDR3 loop spans 13 amino acids. With 5 bases clipped from V and 6 bases from J, the junction kept 4 bases outside the gene matches. The V gene's germline CDR1 is SGHAT and CDR2 FQNNGV.

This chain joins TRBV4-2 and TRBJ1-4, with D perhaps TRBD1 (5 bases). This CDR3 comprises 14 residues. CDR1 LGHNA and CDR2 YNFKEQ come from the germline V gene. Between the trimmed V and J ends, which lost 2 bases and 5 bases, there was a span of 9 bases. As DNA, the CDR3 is TGTGCCAGCAGCCAACCAGGGTCGAATGAAAAACTGTTTTTT. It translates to CASSQPGSNEKLFF.

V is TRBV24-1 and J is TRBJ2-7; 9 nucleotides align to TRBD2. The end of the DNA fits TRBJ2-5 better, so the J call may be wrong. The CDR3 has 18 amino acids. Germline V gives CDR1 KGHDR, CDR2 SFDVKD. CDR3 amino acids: CATSDSRTSEKLHETQYF. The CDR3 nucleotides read TGTGCCACCAGTGATTCCCGGACTAGCGAAAAGCTACATGAGACCCAGTACTTC.

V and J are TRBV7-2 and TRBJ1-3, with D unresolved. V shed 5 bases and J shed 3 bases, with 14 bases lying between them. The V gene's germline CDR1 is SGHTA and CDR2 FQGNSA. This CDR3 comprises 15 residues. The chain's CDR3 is CASSLGWGGGNTIYF. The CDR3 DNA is TGTGCCAGCAGCCTAGGTTGGGGAGGTGGAAACACCATATATTTT.

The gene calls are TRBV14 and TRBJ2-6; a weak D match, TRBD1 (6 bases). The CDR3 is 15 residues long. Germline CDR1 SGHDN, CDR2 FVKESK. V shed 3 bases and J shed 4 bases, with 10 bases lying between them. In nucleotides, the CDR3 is TGTGCCAGCAGCCATCAGGGGTCCGGGGCCAACGTCCTGACTTTC. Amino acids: CASSHQGSGANVLTF.